There are a few counts of the clone carrying this T cell receptor beta chain. Its specificity is not known. Extracted RNA was reverse transcribed into cDNA, the sequencing template. Using immunoSEQ multiplex PCR, the repertoire was profiled, and TCRdb retains in-frame clones only, with some absent. The repertoire holds about 180,000 clones, with less than 75% as singletons. This entry comes from a study of CD8+ T cells in alopecia areata. Study at large: Treated patients were given 5 to 10 mg oral tofacitinib twice daily. Severity scores in treated patients reflected the percentage of scalp affected. Notes on the study in general: Higher clonality and more expanded CD8+ clones appeared in lesional than normal scalp.

The germline gives CDR1 MNHEY, CDR2 SVGAGI. V lost 2 bases and J 4 bases, leaving 11 bases between the germline ends. CDR3 length: 14 amino acids. The sample's treatment: oral pan-JAK inhibitor, 5-10 mg twice daily. The rearrangement links TRBV6-5 to TRBJ1-2; D is possibly TRBD1 (6 bases). This receptor was taken from a human donor with alopecia areata. Sequenced material: CD4+ T cells sorted from blood, taken at approximately week 60, from a patient treated with tofacitinib. The CDR3 region is CASSYRGASYGYTF. The DNA for the CDR3 is TGTGCCAGCAGTTACCGGGGGGCTAGCTATGGCTACACCTTC.